This T cell receptor (beta chain) emerged from a study of CD39 and CD103 CD8 tumor-infiltrating T cells. Study summary: Repertoire comparisons were shown for four patients, including a melanoma patient. The study, taken as a whole, reports: DP CD8 TILs seemed more oligoclonal than DN, SP and blood memory CD8.

Of note for this clone: Its antigen is unidentified.

Produced via immunoSEQ multiplex PCR; TCRdb's table is partial and in-frame only. The repertoire consists of under 4,500 clones, with roughly two thirds occurring once and the leading ten covering over 25%. CDR3 length: 16 residues. V lost 3 bases and J lost 0; bases outside the gene matches: 9. CDR1 is SGHRS, CDR2 YFSETQ, per germline. The gene calls are TRBV5-1 and TRBJ2-7, with 7 nucleotides matching TRBD1. This clonotype originated in a human donor with head and neck squamous cell carcinoma. The sequenced sample was CD39- CD103- CD8+ T cells sorted from the tumor. Subset noted: CD103-CD39- double-negative CD45RA- CD8 T cells. This chain's CDR3 is CASSSRGQTNSYEQYF. The CDR3 DNA reads as TGCGCCAGCAGCTCCAGGGGACAGACAAACTCCTACGAGCAGTACTTC.